This entry describes one TCR beta chain. As yet, its antigen is unknown. The entry originates in a study of beta chain features in type 1 diabetes. Findings and caveats of the study: TCRB CDR3 length was moderately but significantly reduced in all four CD4+ subsets of Type 1 diabetes patients. Naive, central memory and Treg TCRB repertoires seemed to resemble each other more closely in patients than they did in healthy donors. Insertions at VDJ junctions were less frequent in type 1 diabetes patients. These patients also deleted more nucleotides at the same junctions.

Every bit of the isolated RNA underwent reverse transcription, so sequencing read expressed TCRB transcripts. Roughly 3.6 million reads per sample were averaged for naive, central memory and regulatory samples. Sequencing was performed with immunoSEQ multiplex PCR; in TCRdb, only in-frame clones are kept and a portion is missing. The sample includes around 300,000 clones, under 8.5% of them seen just once. The clonotype was recovered from a woman under 30 in good health. Sequenced input: central memory CD4+ T cells from blood.

The CDR3 here is CASSLRRLSGANVLTF. Written as DNA, the CDR3 is TGTGCCAGCAGCTTGAGACGGCTCTCTGGGGCCAACGTCCTGACTTTC. The chain combines TRBV11-2 with TRBJ2-6, with D uncertain. The length of the CDR3 is 16 residues. Germline V CDR1 and CDR2: SGHAT, FQNNGV. Between the trimmed V and J ends, which lost 3 bases and 0 bases, there was a span of 9 bases.